Below are 14 T cell receptor beta chains sequenced from a single sample in a study of regulatory dendritic cells for organ transplantation. Profiled with immunoSEQ multiplex PCR; TCRdb holds only in-frame clones, not every one. The sample has some 3,800 clones; 71% are singletons. Allogeneic regulatory or mature dendritic cells were co-cultured for less than six days with CFSE-labeled sorted T cells at 1:10. Antigen specificity for these receptors is unknown. The sample was memory CD8+ T cells from blood cultured with dendritic cells. Subset denoted: CD45RO+ memory T cells. These receptors came from a human donor in good health.

CDR3 sequence reads: CASSYAGDETQYF. CDR3 bases: TGTGCCAGCAGTTACGCTGGGGATGAGACCCAGTACTTC. V gene TRBV6-5 combines with J gene TRBJ2-5, with D hard to call. The CDR3 consists of 13 residues. Germline V gene sequence: CDR1 MNHEY, CDR2 SVGAGI. Trimming took 2 bases from V and 5 from J, leaving 9 bases between them.

J is TRBJ1-5 and V is TRBV5-6; unclear D gene. The germline CDR1 and CDR2 sequences are SGHDT and YYEEEE. V was clipped by 3 bases and J by 4 bases, with 5 bases between them. CDR3 length equals 12 residues. CDR3 loop: CASSWGNQPQHF. Here the CDR3 DNA reads TGTGCCAGCAGCTGGGGAAATCAGCCCCAGCATTTT.

The V gene is TRBV30, the J gene TRBJ2-3; TRBD1 aligns across 10 bases. Germline CDR1 is GTSNPN and CDR2 is SVGIG (reference sequence). V gave up 5 bases and J gave up 4 bases; unmatched junction bases: 6. The CDR3 sequence is 14 residues long. CDR3 bases: TGTGCCTGGGCCGGACAGGGGGAGGCAGATACGCAGTATTTT. Residues: CAWAGQGEADTQYF.

The table lists this clone with a count of one. This likely reflects a read error, since a far larger clone is one base away. The chain employs TRBV5-5 and TRBJ2-1; 8 bases agree with TRBD2. Trimming at V came to 4 bases and at J to 7 bases, leaving 10 bases not matched to a gene. The CDR3 spans 15 residues. Germline CDR1 and CDR2: SGHKS and YYEKEE (reference sequence). CDR3 coding DNA: TGTGCCAGCAGCCAAGTGGGCGGGGGGCAAAATGAGCAGTTCTTC. This sequence encodes CASSQVGGGQNEQFF.

This rearrangement joins TRBV19 to TRBJ1-6; the D is unclear. This CDR3 comprises 14 residues. The V and J ends lost 5 bases and 0 bases respectively, with 5 bases between them. Germline V gene lookup returns CDR1 LNHDA and CDR2 SQIVND (reference sequence). The CDR3, as DNA: TGTGCCAGTAGTCAGAGCTCCTATAATTCACCCCTCCACTTT. Residues: CASSQSSYNSPLHF.

Here the CDR3 DNA reads TGTGCCAGCATTCCCTCCGGGACAGGCTACTACGAGCAGTACTTC. It is translated as CASIPSGTGYYEQYF. The rearrangement uses TRBV6-1 and TRBJ2-7, with TRBD1 identical over 8 bases. The CDR3 is 15 amino acids. CDR1 MNHNS and CDR2 SASEGT come from the germline V gene. V was clipped by 7 bases and J by 3 bases; unmatched bases: 11.

The chain employs TRBV4-3 and TRBJ2-1; 9 bases are shared with TRBD1. V lost 0 bases to trimming and J lost 3 bases; unmatched junction nucleotides: 3. Germline V lookup: CDR1 LGHNA, CDR2 YSLEER. The CDR3 covers 16 residues. The CDR3 region has the DNA TGCGCCAGCAGCCAAGACAGGGACAGGGTCTACAATGAGCAGTTCTTC. Protein sequence: CASSQDRDRVYNEQFF.

The chain joins TRBV29-1 to TRBJ2-1; 8 bases map to TRBD2. This CDR3 contains 13 residues. J lost 5 bases, V lost 7 bases, and 7 bases had no gene match. Germline V lookup: CDR1 SQVTM, CDR2 ANQGSEA. The CDR3 DNA follows: TGCAGCGCCTCGGGGGGGCCTGACAATGAGCAGTTCTTC. It codes for CSASGGPDNEQFF.

The sample holds a few counts of this clone. The chain carries TRBV4-3 and TRBJ1-2; D not resolved. CDR1 is LGHNA, CDR2 YSLEER, per germline. This CDR3 spans 14 amino acids. The germline V and J ends were trimmed by 3 bases and 4 bases, with 12 bases remaining between them. The CDR3 region has the DNA TGCGCCAGCAGCCATGGGGAGGGAGCCTATGGCTACACCTTC. It encodes CASSHGEGAYGYTF.

This chain uses TRBV6-6 with TRBJ2-7, with D hard to call. Between the trimmed V and J ends, which lost 7 bases and 2 bases, there was a span of 15 bases. The CDR3 spans 14 residues. Germline V gives CDR1 MNHNY, CDR2 SVGAGI (reference sequence). This CDR3 is CASTLGHTTYEQYF. The CDR3 DNA reads TGTGCCAGCACCCTCGGCCATACCACCTACGAGCAGTACTTC.

In DNA form, the CDR3 reads TGTGCCAGCAGCCCCGGACTAGTCCCTTCCTACGAGCAGTACTTC. It specifies CASSPGLVPSYEQYF. This chain uses TRBV7-2 with TRBJ2-7; 7 nucleotides match TRBD2. This CDR3 is built from 15 residues. V shed 5 bases and J 1 base; nucleotides not matched to a gene: 8. CDR1 and CDR2 (germline): SGHTA, FQGNSA.

The chain uses TRBV2 and TRBJ2-7, with a possible D match to TRBD2 (5 bases). CDR3 length equals 16 residues. Germline loops: CDR1 SNHLY, CDR2 FYNNEI. V was shortened by 4 bases and J by 0 bases, with 16 bases between the two germline ends. The CDR3 coding sequence is TGTGCCAGCAGTGGCGGAGGCCGGGCTTTCTCCTACGAGCAGTACTTC. It codes for CASSGGGRAFSYEQYF.

The rearrangement joins TRBV27 to TRBJ2-1, with D maybe TRBD2 (5 bases). The CDR3 extends over 15 amino acids. Germline CDR1 MNHEY, CDR2 SMNVEV (reference sequence). V was shortened by 3 bases and J by 1 base, with 10 bases between the two germline ends. CDR3 loop: CASSFTEVSYNEQFF. The CDR3 nucleotides are TGTGCCAGCAGTTTTACGGAGGTGTCCTACAATGAGCAGTTCTTC.

The chain recombines TRBV4-1 with TRBJ1-1; D not resolved. Trimming removed 2 bases from V and 7 bases from J, with 14 bases in between. From germline, CDR1 is MGHRA and CDR2 YSYEKL. The CDR3 consists of 14 residues. This CDR3 is CASSQPAKGNEAFF. As DNA, the CDR3 is TGCGCCAGCAGCCAACCCGCCAAGGGCAATGAAGCTTTCTTT.